This record covers a single T cell receptor (beta chain). These data come from a study of beta chain features in type 1 diabetes. Sequenced material consisted of expressed TCRB transcripts (all of the isolated RNA was reverse transcribed). Libraries were prepared by immunoSEQ multiplex PCR; TCRdb keeps only in-frame clonotypes and omits some of them. The repertoire holds around 160,000 clones, 40% to 55% seen once, with around 0.43% in the top ten. The CDR3 covers 12 residues. Deletions cut 3 bases from V and 10 bases from J, with 9 bases between. The germline CDR1 and CDR2 sequences are MGHDK and SYGVNS.

The sequenced sample was Tregs from blood. This TCR came from a man between 18 and 29 years old in good health. The chain links TRBV25-1 to TRBJ1-4; D is perhaps TRBD1 (5 bases). CDR3 in amino acids: CASSDLGGKLFF. As DNA, the CDR3 is TGTGCCAGCAGTGATTTGGGGGGAAAACTGTTTTTT. The variable domain in full, with the rest retrieved from reference TRBV25-1 and TRBJ1-4, is EADIYQTPRYLVIGTGKKITLECSQTMGHDKMYWYQQDPGMELHLIHYSYGVNSTEKGDLSSESTVSRIRTEHFPLTLESARPSHTSQYLCASSDLGGKLFFGSGTQLSVL.